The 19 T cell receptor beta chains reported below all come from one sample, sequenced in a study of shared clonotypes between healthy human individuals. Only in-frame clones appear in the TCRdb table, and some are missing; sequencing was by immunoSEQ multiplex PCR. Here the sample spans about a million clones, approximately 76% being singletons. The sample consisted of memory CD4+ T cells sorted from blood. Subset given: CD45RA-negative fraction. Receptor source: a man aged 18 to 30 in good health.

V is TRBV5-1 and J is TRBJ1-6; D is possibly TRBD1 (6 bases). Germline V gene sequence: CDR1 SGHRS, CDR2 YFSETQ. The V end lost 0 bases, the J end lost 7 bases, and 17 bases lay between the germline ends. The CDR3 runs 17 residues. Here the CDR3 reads CASSLGQNRDWNSPLHF. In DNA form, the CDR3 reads TGCGCCAGCAGCTTGGGGCAGAACAGGGATTGGAATTCACCCCTCCACTTT.

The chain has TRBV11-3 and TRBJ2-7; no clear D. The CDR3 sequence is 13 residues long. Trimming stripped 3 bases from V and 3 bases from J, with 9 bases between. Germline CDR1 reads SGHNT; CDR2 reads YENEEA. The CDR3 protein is CASSLSLNYEQYF. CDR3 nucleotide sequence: TGTGCCAGCAGCTTGAGTCTTAACTACGAGCAGTACTTC.

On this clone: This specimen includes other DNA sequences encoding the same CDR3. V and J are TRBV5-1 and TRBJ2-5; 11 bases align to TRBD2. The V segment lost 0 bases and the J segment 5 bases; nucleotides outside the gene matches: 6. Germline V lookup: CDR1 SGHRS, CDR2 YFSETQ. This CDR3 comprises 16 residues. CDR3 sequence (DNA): TGCGCCAGCAGCTTGGCCGTAGCGGGAGGGCCGGAGACCCAGTACTTC. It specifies CASSLAVAGGPETQYF. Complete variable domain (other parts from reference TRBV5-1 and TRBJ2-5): KAGVTQTPRYLIKTRGQQVTLSCSPISGHRSVSWYQQTPGQGLQFLFEYFSETQRNKGNFPGRFSGRQFSNSRSEMNVSTLELGDSALYLCASSLAVAGGPETQYFGPGTRLLVL.

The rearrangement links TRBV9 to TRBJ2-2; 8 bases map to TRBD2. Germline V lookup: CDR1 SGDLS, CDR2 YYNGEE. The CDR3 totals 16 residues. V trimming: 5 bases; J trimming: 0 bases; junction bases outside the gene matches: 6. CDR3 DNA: TGTGCCAGCAGACCTGCGGGGGGCACGAACACCGGGGAGCTGTTTTTT. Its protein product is CASRPAGGTNTGELFF.

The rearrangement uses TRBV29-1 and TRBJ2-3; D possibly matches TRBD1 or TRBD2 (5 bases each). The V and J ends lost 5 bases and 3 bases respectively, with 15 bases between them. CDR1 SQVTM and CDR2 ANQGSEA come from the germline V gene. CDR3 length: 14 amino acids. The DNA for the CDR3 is TGCAGCGTTAAAAGGGACGGTTATACAGATACGCAGTATTTT. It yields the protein CSVKRDGYTDTQYF.

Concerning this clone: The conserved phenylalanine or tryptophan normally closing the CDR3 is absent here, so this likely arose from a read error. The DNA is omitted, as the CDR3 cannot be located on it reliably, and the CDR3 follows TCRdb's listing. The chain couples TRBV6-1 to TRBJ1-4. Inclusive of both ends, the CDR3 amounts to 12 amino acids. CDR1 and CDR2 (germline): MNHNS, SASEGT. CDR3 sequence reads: CASSEGPGRRVV.

CDR3 sequence: CASSTLAGVTTGELFF. CDR3 nucleotides: TGTGCCAGCAGCACCTTAGCGGGAGTAACAACCGGGGAGCTGTTTTTT. This chain links TRBV7-6 with TRBJ2-2; 9 bases fit TRBD2. The CDR3 runs 16 residues. Germline lookup yields CDR1 SGHVS and CDR2 FNYEAQ. The trim removed 5 bases at V and 5 bases at J, leaving 9 bases unmatched. Using reference TRBV7-6 and TRBJ2-2 for the parts outside the CDR3, the full variable domain is GAGVSQSPRYKVTKRGQDVALRCDPISGHVSLYWYRQALGQGPEFLTYFNYEAQQDKSGLPNDRFSAERPEGSISTLTIQRTEQRDSAMYRCASSTLAGVTTGELFFGEGSRLTVL.

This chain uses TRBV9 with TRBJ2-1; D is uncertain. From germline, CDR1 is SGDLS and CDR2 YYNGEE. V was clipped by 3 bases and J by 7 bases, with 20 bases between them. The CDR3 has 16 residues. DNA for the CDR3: TGTGCCAGCAGCGAGAGGTGGAATAGTGGATCGAATGAGCAGTTCTTC. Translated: CASSERWNSGSNEQFF. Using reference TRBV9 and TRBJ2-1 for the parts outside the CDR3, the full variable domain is DSGVTQTPKHLITATGQRVTLRCSPRSGDLSVYWYQQSLDQGLQFLIQYYNGEERAKGNILERFSAQQFPDLHSELNLSSLELGDSALYFCASSERWNSGSNEQFFGPGTRLTVL.

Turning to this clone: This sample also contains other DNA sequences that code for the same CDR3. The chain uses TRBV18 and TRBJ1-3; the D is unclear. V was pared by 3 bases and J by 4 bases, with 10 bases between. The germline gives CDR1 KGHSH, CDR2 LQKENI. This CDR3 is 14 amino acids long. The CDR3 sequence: CASSPGNSGNTIYF. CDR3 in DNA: TGTGCCAGCTCACCCGGGAATTCCGGAAACACCATATATTTT.

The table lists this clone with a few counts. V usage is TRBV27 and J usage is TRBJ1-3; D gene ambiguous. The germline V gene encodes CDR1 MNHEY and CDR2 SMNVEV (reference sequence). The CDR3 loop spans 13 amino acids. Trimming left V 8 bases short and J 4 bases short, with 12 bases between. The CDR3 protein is CASRGWSGNTIYF. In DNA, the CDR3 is TGTGCCAGCCGGGGATGGTCAGGAAACACCATATATTTT.

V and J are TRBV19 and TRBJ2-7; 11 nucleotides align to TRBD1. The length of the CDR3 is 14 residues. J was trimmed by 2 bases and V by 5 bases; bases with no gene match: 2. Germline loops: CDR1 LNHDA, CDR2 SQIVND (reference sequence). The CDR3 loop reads CASSEDRGPYEQYF. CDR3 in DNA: TGTGCCAGTAGTGAGGACAGGGGGCCCTACGAGCAGTACTTC.

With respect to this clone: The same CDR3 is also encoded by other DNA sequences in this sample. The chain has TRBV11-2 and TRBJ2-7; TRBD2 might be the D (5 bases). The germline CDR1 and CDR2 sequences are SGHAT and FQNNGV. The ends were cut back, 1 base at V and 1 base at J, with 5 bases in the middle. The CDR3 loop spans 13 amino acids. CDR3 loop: CASSLAGSYEQYF. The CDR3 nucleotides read TGTGCCAGCAGCTTAGCGGGATCCTACGAGCAGTACTTC.

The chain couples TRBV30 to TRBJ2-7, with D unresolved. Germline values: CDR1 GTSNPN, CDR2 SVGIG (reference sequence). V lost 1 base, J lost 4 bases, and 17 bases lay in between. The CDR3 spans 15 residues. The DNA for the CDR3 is TGTGCCTGGAGTGGAGGCGCAGGAAGATCTTACGAGCAGTACTTC. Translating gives CAWSGGAGRSYEQYF.

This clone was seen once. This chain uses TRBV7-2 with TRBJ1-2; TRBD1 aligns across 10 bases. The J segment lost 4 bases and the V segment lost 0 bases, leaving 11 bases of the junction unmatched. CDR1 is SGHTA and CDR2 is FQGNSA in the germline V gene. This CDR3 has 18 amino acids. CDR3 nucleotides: TGTGCCAGCAGCTTAGCATCGGGTCGGACAGGGGGGAGCTATGGCTACACCTTC. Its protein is CASSLASGRTGGSYGYTF.

As DNA, the CDR3 is TGCAGCGTTGAGTCCGCTAGCGGGAGTTTTTCCTACAATGAGCAGTTCTTC. Translation gives CSVESASGSFSYNEQFF. This rearrangement joins TRBV29-1 to TRBJ2-1, with 10 bases that match TRBD2. The trim removed 3 bases at V and 1 base at J, leaving 9 bases unmatched. The germline V gene encodes CDR1 SQVTM and CDR2 ANQGSEA. The CDR3 spans 17 residues.

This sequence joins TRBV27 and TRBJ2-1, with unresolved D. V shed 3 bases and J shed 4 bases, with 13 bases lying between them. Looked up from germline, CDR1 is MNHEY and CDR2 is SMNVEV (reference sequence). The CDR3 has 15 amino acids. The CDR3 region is CASSLRRETYNEQFF. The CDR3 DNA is TGTGCCAGCAGTTTGAGGAGAGAAACTTACAATGAGCAGTTCTTC.

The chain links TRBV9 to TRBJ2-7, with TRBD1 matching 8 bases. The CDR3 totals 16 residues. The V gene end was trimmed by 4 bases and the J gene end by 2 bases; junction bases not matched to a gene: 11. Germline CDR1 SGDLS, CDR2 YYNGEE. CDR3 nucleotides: TGTGCCAGCAGCCCCCCCCCAGGGACAGGAGCCTACGAGCAGTACTTC. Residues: CASSPPPGTGAYEQYF.

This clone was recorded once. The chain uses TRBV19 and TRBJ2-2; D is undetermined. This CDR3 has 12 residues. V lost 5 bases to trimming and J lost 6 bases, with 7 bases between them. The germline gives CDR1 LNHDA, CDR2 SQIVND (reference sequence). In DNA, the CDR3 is TGTGCCAGTAGTCAGAAATCCGGGGAGCTGTTTTTT. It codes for CASSQKSGELFF.

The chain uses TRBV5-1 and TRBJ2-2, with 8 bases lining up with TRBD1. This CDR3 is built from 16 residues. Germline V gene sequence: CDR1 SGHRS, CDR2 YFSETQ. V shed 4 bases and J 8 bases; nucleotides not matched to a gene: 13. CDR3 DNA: TGCGCCAGCAGCCCGGGGACAGGTCCCAGGTCTGGGGAGCTGTTTTTT. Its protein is CASSPGTGPRSGELFF.